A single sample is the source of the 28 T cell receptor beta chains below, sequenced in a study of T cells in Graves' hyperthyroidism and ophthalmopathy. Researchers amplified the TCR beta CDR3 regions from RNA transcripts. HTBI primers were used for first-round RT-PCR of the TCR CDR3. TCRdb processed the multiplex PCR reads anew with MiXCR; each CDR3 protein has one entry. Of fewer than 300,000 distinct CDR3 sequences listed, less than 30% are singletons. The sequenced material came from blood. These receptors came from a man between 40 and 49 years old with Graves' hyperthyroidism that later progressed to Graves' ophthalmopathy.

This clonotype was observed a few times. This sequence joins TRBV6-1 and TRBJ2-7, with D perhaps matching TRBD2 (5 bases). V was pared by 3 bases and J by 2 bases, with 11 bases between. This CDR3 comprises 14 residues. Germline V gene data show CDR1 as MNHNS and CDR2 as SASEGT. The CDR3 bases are TGTGCCAGCAGTGAGGCGGACTTGACCTACGAGCAGTACTTC. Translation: CASSEADLTYEQYF.

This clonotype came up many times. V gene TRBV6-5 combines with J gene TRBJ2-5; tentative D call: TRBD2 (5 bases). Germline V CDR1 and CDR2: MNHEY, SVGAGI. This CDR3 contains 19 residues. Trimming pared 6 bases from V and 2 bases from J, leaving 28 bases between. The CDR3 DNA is TGTGCCAGCAGCTACGACCGCGCACCCGTCTCCGGGGTTCAAGAGACCCAGTACTTC. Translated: CASSYDRAPVSGVQETQYF.

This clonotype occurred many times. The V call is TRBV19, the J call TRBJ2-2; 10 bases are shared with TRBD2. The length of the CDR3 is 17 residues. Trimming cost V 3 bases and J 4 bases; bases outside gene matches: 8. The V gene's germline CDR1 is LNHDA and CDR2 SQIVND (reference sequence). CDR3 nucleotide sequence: TGTGCCAGTAGTATTTGGCTAGCGGGAGCTGGCACCGGGGAGCTGTTTTTT. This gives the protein CASSIWLAGAGTGELFF.

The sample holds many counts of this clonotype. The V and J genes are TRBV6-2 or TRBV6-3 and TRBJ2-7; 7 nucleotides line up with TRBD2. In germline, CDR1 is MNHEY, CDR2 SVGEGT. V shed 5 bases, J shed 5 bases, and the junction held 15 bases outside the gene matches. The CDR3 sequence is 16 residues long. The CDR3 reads CASSGNLAGVRHEQYF. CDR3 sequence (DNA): TGTGCCAGCAGTGGGAACTTAGCGGGTGTTCGCCACGAGCAGTACTTC.

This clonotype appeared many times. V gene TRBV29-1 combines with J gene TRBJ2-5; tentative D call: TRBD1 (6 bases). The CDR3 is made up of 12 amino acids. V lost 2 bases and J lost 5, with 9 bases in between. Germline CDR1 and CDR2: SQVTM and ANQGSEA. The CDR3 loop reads CSVESQGETQYF. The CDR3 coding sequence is TGCAGCGTTGAAAGCCAGGGGGAGACCCAGTACTTC.

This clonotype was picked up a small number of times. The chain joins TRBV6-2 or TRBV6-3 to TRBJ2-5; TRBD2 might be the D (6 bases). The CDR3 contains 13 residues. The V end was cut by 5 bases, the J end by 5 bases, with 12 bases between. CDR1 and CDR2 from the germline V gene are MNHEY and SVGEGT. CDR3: CASSRDSLETQYF. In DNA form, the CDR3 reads TGTGCCAGCAGTCGGGACTCTTTGGAGACCCAGTACTTC.

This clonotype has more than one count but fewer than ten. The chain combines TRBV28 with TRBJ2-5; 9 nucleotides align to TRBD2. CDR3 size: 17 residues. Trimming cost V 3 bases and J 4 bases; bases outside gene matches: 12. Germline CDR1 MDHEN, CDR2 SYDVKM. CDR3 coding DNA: TGTGCCAGCAGTTTGGGGCGGGAGGGTCGGCGGGGAGAGACCCAGTACTTC. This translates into CASSLGREGRRGETQYF.

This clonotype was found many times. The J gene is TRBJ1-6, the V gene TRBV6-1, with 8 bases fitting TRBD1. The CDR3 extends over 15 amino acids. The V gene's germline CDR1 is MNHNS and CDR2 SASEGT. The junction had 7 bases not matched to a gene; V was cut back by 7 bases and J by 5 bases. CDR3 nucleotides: TGTGCCAGCACCGTAGACAGGGGACATAATTCACCCCTCCACTTT. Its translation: CASTVDRGHNSPLHF.

CDR3 nucleotides: TGTGCCAGCAGTTACTCGACGACTCCGACAGGTCGAGAGAACACTGAAGCTTTCTTT. This gives the protein CASSYSTTPTGRENTEAFF. The V and J genes are TRBV6-2 or TRBV6-3 and TRBJ1-1; maybe TRBD1 (6 bases). The CDR3 covers 19 residues. The germline CDR1 and CDR2 sequences are MNHEY and SVGEGT. Trimming removed 0 bases at V and 1 base at J, with 21 bases between.

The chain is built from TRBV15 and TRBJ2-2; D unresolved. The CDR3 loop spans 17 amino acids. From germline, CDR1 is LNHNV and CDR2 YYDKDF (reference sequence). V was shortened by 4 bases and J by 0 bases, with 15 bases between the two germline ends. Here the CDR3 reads CATSMVRNRANTGELFF. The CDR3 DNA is TGTGCCACCAGCATGGTCCGGAATAGAGCGAACACCGGGGAGCTGTTTTTT.

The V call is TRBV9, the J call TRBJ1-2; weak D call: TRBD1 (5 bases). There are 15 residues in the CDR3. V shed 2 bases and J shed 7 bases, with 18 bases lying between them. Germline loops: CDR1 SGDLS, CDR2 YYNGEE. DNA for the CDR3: TGTGCCAGCAGCGTCGGGGGTGGAGGGTTGGGTGGCTACACCTTC. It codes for CASSVGGGGLGGYTF.

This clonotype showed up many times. The CDR3 loop is CASSQVRGWRRRNQPQHF. The CDR3 nucleotides are TGCGCCAGCAGCCAAGTTCGGGGATGGAGGAGACGCAATCAGCCCCAGCATTTT. V usage is TRBV4-1 and J usage is TRBJ1-5; D gene uncertain. CDR3 length equals 18 residues. The germline V gene encodes CDR1 MGHRA and CDR2 YSYEKL. V lost 1 base, J lost 2 bases, and 18 bases lay in between.

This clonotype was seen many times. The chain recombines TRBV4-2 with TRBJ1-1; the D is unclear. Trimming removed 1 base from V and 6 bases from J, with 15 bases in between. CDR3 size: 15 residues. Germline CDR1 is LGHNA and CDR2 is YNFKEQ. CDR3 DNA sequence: TGTGCCAGCAGCCAAGTAGCTGGGAATCCCGCTGAAGCTTTCTTT. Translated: CASSQVAGNPAEAFF.

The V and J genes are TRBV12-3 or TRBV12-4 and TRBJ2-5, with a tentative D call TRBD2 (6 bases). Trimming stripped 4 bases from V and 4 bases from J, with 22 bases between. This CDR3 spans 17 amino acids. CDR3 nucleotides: TGTGCCAGCAGTTCGCCCTATGCGACTAGGGACCCAGAGACCCAGTACTTC. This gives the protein CASSSPYATRDPETQYF.

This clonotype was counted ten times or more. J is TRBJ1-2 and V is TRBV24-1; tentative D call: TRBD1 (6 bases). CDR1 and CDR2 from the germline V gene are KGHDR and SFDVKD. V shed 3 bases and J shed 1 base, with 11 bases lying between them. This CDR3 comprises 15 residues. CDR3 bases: TGTGCCACCAGTGATCGGACAGCTCATAACTATGGCTACACCTTC. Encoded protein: CATSDRTAHNYGYTF.

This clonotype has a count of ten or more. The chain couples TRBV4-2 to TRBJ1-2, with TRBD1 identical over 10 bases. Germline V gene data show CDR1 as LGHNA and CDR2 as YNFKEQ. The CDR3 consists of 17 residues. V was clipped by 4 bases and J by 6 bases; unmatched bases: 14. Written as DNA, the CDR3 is TGTGCCAGCAGCCTAGACCCGGGACAGGGGAGGCCCAATGGCTACACCTTC. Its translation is CASSLDPGQGRPNGYTF.

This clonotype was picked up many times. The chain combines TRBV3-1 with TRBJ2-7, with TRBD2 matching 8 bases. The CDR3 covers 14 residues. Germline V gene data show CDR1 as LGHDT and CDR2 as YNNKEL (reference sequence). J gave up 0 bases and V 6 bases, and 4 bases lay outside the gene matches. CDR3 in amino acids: CASRTSGNSYEQYF. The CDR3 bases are TGTGCCAGCAGAACTAGCGGAAACTCCTACGAGCAGTACTTC.

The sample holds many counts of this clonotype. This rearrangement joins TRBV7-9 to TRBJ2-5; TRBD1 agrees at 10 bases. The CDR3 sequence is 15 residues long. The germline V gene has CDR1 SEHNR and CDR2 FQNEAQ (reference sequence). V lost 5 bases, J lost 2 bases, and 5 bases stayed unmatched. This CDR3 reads CASSPGQGGQETQYF. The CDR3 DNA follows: TGTGCCAGCAGCCCCGGACAGGGGGGTCAAGAGACCCAGTACTTC.

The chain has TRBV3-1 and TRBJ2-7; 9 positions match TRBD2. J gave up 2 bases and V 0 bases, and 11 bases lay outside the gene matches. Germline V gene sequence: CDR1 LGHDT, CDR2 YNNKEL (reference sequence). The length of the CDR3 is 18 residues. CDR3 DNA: TGTGCCAGCAGCCAAGAGGGCGGGGTAGCGGGGGTCACCTACGAGCAGTACTTC. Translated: CASSQEGGVAGVTYEQYF.

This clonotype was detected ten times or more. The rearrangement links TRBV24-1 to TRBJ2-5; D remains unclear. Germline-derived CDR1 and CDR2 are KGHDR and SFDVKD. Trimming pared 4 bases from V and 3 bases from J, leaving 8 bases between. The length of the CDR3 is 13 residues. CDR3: CATSDLEKETQYF. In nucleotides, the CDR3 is TGTGCCACCAGTGACTTGGAAAAAGAGACCCAGTACTTC.

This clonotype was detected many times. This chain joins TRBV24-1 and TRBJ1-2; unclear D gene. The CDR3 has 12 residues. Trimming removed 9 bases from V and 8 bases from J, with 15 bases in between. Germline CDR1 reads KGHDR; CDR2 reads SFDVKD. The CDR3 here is CATGGPSSGYTF. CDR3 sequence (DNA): TGTGCCACCGGTGGCCCGTCAAGCGGCTACACCTTC.

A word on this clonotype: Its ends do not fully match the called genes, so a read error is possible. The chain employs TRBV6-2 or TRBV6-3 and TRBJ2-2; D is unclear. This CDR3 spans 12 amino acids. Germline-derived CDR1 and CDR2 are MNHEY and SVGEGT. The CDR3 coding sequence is TGTGCAAGCAGTTCATTCGGCGGGGAGCTGTTTTTT. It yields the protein CASSSFGGELFF.

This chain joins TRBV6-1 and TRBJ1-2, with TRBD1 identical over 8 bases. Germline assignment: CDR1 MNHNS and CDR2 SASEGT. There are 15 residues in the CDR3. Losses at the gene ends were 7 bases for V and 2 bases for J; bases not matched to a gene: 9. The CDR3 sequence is CASKPGQARNYGYTF. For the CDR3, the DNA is TGTGCCAGCAAGCCGGGACAGGCGAGGAACTATGGCTACACCTTC.

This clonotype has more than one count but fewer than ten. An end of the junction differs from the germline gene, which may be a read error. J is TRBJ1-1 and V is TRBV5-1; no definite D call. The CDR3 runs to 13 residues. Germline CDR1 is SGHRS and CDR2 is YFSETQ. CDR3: CTSSLAGNTEAFF. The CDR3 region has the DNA TGCACCAGCAGCTTGGCTGGGAACACTGAAGCTTTCTTT.

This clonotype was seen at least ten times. CDR3 loop: CASSLVGGTGLIYGYTF. CDR3 bases: TGTGCCAGCAGCTTAGTTGGAGGGACAGGGCTAATCTATGGCTACACCTTC. This chain links TRBV7-6 with TRBJ1-2; 9 positions agree with TRBD1. Germline values: CDR1 SGHVS, CDR2 FNYEAQ. This CDR3 is 17 amino acids long. V was clipped by 1 base and J by 4 bases; unmatched bases: 10.

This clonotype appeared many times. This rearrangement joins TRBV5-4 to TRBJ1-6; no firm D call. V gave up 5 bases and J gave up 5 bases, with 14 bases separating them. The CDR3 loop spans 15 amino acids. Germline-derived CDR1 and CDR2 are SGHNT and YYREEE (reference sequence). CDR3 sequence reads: CASRMDYRDNSPLHF. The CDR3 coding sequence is TGTGCCAGCAGGATGGATTATAGAGATAATTCACCCCTCCACTTT.

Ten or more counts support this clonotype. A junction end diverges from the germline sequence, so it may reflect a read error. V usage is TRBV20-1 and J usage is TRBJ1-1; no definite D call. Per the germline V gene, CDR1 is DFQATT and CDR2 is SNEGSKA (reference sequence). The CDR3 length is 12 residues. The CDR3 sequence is CSARGLNTEAFF. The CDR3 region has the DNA TGCAGTGCGAGAGGGTTGAACACTGAAGCTTTCTTT.

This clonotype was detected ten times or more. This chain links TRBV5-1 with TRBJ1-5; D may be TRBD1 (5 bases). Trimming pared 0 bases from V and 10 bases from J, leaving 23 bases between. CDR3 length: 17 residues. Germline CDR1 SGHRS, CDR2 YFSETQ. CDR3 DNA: TGCGCCAGCAGCTTGGACCCCACGGACACCGCCTATCTACCCCAGCATTTT. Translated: CASSLDPTDTAYLPQHF. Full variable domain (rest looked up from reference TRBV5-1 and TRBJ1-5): KAGVTQTPRYLIKTRGQQVTLSCSPISGHRSVSWYQQTPGQGLQFLFEYFSETQRNKGNFPGRFSGRQFSNSRSEMNVSTLELGDSALYLCASSLDPTDTAYLPQHFGDGTRLSIL.